The 12 T cell receptor beta chains below all came from one sample that was sequenced in a study of blood T cells in healthy people across ages. Using a J-beta primer mix together with a sample-barcoded 5' primer, a second PCR was run for roughly 6 to 11 cycles. MiXCR, applied by TCRdb to the 5' RACE reads, yields one record per CDR3 protein. The table includes 1.4 million to 1.5 million distinct CDR3 sequences, 42% detected once. The sequenced material came from blood. All receptors come from a woman in her late teens or twenties in good health.

The rearrangement links TRBV6-6 to TRBJ2-7; the match to TRBD1 covers 9 bases. Germline trimming cut 5 bases from V and 11 bases from J; bases unmatched to any gene: 7. This CDR3 is 12 amino acids long. The germline CDR1 and CDR2 sequences are MNHNY and SVGAGI (reference sequence). The CDR3 sequence is CASSGTQGAKYF. The CDR3 nucleotides read TGTGCCAGCAGTGGTACACAGGGGGCTAAGTACTTC.

This clonotype was counted a single time. The V call is TRBV5-6, the J call TRBJ1-1; tentative D call: TRBD1 (5 bases). Looked up from germline, CDR1 is SGHDT and CDR2 is YYEEEE. CDR3 length: 16 amino acids. Trimming stripped 4 bases from V and 0 bases from J, with 16 bases between. The CDR3 here is CASSRDRNLLNTEAFF. Here the CDR3 DNA reads TGTGCCAGCAGCCGAGACAGAAACCTTCTGAACACTGAAGCTTTCTTT.

This clonotype was detected only a few times. The chain recombines TRBV7-2 with TRBJ2-7, with 7 bases that match TRBD1. V shed 5 bases, J shed 4 bases, and the junction held 8 bases outside the gene matches. CDR3 length: 14 amino acids. Germline V gene data show CDR1 as SGHTA and CDR2 as FQGNSA. This chain's CDR3 is CASSPTLQGYEQYF. The CDR3 DNA sequence: TGTGCCAGCAGCCCCACCCTACAGGGGTACGAGCAGTACTTC.

This clonotype was seen a handful of times. This chain links TRBV6-6 with TRBJ2-4; either TRBD1 or TRBD2 may fit D (6 bases each). The length of the CDR3 is 14 residues. Deletions cut 7 bases from V and 13 bases from J, with 23 bases between. The germline V gene encodes CDR1 MNHNY and CDR2 SVGAGI (reference sequence). Written as DNA, the CDR3 is TGTGCCAGCATAAGGGGACTGGGGGACAATGAGCAGTACTTC. It yields the protein CASIRGLGDNEQYF.

This clonotype was detected only a few times. J is TRBJ2-1 and V is TRBV6-5, with D tentatively TRBD2 (6 bases). The CDR3 is 15 residues long. CDR1 is MNHEY, CDR2 SVGAGI, per germline. Trimming removed 6 bases at V and 5 bases at J, with 17 bases between. The CDR3 loop is CASSILAFGNNEQFF. The DNA for the CDR3 is TGTGCCAGCAGCATCCTAGCGTTTGGGAACAATGAGCAGTTCTTC.

This chain uses TRBV6-1 with TRBJ2-1; 12 nucleotides align to TRBD2. This CDR3 region has 19 residues. Germline-derived CDR1 and CDR2 are MNHNS and SASEGT. The junction had 10 bases not matched to a gene; V was cut back by 3 bases and J by 1 base. The CDR3 here is CASSDYLLAGGKSYNEQFF. CDR3 coding DNA: TGTGCCAGCAGTGATTACTTACTAGCGGGGGGTAAGTCCTACAATGAGCAGTTCTTC.

This clonotype was counted a single time. With a much larger clone just one base away, this may be a read error. CDR3 sequence (DNA): TGCGCCAGCAGCGTGGTTCAGGCATATGGCTACACCTTC. Its protein is CASSVVQAYGYTF. The V and J genes are TRBV5-1 and TRBJ1-2, with D unclear. This CDR3 has 13 amino acids. CDR1 SGHRS and CDR2 YFSETQ come from the germline V gene. The V end was cut by 4 bases, the J end by 5 bases, with 12 bases between.

This chain uses TRBV21-1 with TRBJ2-5. TRBV21-1 is deemed a pseudogene. This CDR3 comprises 16 residues. The CDR3 region is CASSNMRSIDQETQYF. The CDR3 DNA is TGTGCCAGCAGTAATATGAGGTCAATAGACCAAGAGACCCAGTACTTC.

This rearrangement joins TRBV29-1 to TRBJ1-2; 7 positions agree with TRBD1. The length of the CDR3 is 13 residues. V shed 0 bases and J 8 bases; nucleotides not matched to a gene: 6. Germline V gene lookup returns CDR1 SQVTM and CDR2 ANQGSEA. The CDR3, as DNA: TGCAGCGTTGAAGATCAACAGGGGTTGGGCTACACCTTC. Translating it yields CSVEDQQGLGYTF.

The chain recombines TRBV6-5 with TRBJ2-4, with D perhaps given as TRBD1 or TRBD2 (5 bases each). The J call may be wrong; the DNA end is better matched by TRBJ2-7. Germline CDR1 and CDR2: MNHEY and SVGAGI. CDR3 size: 14 residues. The CDR3, as DNA: TGTGCCAGCAGTTACGAGGGGCCCCAATACGAGCAGTACTTC. Its protein product is CASSYEGPQYEQYF.

The rearrangement links TRBV2 to TRBJ1-2, with a weak D call TRBD1 (6 bases). The germline V and J ends were trimmed by 1 base and 12 bases, with 18 bases remaining between them. The CDR3 has 14 residues. Germline CDR1 SNHLY, CDR2 FYNNEI. The CDR3 DNA sequence: TGTGCCAGCAGTGAAGAGGCGGCAAGGGGGGCTAACACCTTC. This codes for CASSEEAARGANTF.

The gene calls are TRBV18 and TRBJ2-7; 14 bases are shared with TRBD2. Germline V gene sequence: CDR1 KGHSH, CDR2 LQKENI. Germline trimming cut 4 bases from V and 2 bases from J; bases unmatched to any gene: 4. The CDR3 runs to 16 residues. This CDR3 is CASSQGLAGVAYEQYF. The CDR3 nucleotides are TGTGCCAGCTCACAGGGACTAGCGGGGGTAGCCTACGAGCAGTACTTC.